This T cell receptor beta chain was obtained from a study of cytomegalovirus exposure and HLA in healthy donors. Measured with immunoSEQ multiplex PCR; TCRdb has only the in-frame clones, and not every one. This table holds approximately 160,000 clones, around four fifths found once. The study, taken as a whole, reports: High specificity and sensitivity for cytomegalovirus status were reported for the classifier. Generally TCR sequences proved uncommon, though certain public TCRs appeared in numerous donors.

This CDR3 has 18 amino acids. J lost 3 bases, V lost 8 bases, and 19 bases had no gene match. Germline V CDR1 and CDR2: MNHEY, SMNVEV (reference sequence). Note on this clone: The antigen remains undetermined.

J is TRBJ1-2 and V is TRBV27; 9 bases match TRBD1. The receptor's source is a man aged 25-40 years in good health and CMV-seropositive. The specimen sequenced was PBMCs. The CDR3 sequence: CASRLKQGATPFDYGYTF. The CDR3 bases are TGTGCCAGCCGGCTAAAACAGGGGGCGACCCCCTTCGACTATGGCTACACCTTC.